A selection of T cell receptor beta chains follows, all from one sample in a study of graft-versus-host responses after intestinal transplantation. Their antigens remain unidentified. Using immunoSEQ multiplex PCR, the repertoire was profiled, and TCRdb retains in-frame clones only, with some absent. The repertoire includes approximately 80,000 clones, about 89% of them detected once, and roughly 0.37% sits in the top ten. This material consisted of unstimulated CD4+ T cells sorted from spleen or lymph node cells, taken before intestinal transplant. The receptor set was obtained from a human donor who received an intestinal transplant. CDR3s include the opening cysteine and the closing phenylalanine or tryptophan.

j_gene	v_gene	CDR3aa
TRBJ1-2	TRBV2	CASSGDGTANYGYTF
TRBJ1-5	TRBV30	CAWSVQGASNQPQHF
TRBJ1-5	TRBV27	CASSREGLGNQPQHF
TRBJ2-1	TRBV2	CASTRTSGYNEQFF
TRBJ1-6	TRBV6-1	CASSEKRGSPLHF
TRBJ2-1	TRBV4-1	CASSQGLAGGPVEQFF
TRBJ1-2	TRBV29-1	CSVQDRADGYTF
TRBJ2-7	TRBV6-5	CATAAQGSFGEQYF
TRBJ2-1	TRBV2	CASNTHNEQFF
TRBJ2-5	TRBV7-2	CASSPYYQETRYF
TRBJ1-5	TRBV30	CAWSVYRDQPQHF